The next 27 T cell receptor beta chains were all read from a single sample in a study of cytomegalovirus exposure and HLA in healthy donors. The PCR was carried out with 60 Vbeta primers and 13 Jbeta primers. Measured with immunoSEQ multiplex PCR; TCRdb has only the in-frame clones, and not every one. The sample consists of 55,000 to 80,000 clones, over 60% of them appearing once. Sequenced material: PBMCs. Receptors originate from a man aged 45-65 years in good health and CMV-seropositive.

The rearrangement links TRBV5-1 to TRBJ2-7, with TRBD1 identical over 8 bases. The length of the CDR3 is 14 residues. The J segment lost 5 bases and the V segment lost 6 bases, leaving 10 bases of the junction unmatched. Germline V gene sequence: CDR1 SGHRS, CDR2 YFSETQ. CDR3 bases: TGCGCCAGCAACTCCAGGACAGGGCCCAACGAGCAGTACTTC. It encodes CASNSRTGPNEQYF.

The chain links TRBV9 to TRBJ1-3; 11 bases map to TRBD1. CDR1 SGDLS and CDR2 YYNGEE come from the germline V gene. There are 17 residues in the CDR3. Trimming removed 3 bases from V and 3 bases from J; junction bases left unmatched: 8. CDR3 nucleotides: TGTGCCAGCAGCGGGACCGGGACAGGGGGTGATGGAAACACCATATATTTT. Translating gives CASSGTGTGGDGNTIYF.

V and J are TRBV4-2 and TRBJ2-2, with 7 bases aligning to TRBD1. Germline CDR1 LGHNA, CDR2 YNFKEQ. The CDR3 contains 14 residues. V was clipped by 1 base and J by 4 bases; unmatched bases: 0. CDR3 region: CASSQGTGTGELFF. CDR3 sequence (DNA): TGTGCCAGCAGCCAAGGGACAGGCACCGGGGAGCTGTTTTTT.

This clone was seen once. The chain has TRBV2 and TRBJ2-5; D might be TRBD1 (5 bases). The CDR3 totals 14 residues. Germline lookup yields CDR1 SNHLY and CDR2 FYNNEI. Trimming shortened V by 3 bases and J by 3 bases, and 11 bases separated the two germline ends. CDR3 nucleotides: TGTGCCAGCAGTGAGTTGACAGCAAAAGAGACCCAGTACTTC. This gives the protein CASSELTAKETQYF.

The V call is TRBV25-1, the J call TRBJ2-3, with TRBD2 matching over 10 bases. Per germline, CDR1 MGHDK and CDR2 SYGVNS. After removal of 4 bases from V and 5 bases from J, the junction contained 6 bases not matched to a gene. The CDR3 has 15 residues. The CDR3: CASSVRRLAGDTQYF. The CDR3, as DNA: TGTGCCAGCAGTGTCAGGCGACTAGCGGGAGATACGCAGTATTTT. The variable domain in full, with the rest retrieved from reference TRBV25-1 and TRBJ2-3, is EADIYQTPRYLVIGTGKKITLECSQTMGHDKMYWYQQDPGMELHLIHYSYGVNSTEKGDLSSESTVSRIRTEHFPLTLESARPSHTSQYLCASSVRRLAGDTQYFGPGTRLTVL.

This clone occurred a few times. The V and J genes are TRBV15 and TRBJ1-3; the match to TRBD1 covers 12 bases. This CDR3 has 17 residues. CDR1 is LNHNV and CDR2 is YYDKDF in the germline V gene (reference sequence). V trimming: 1 base; J trimming: 3 bases; junction bases outside the gene matches: 4. CDR3 sequence: CATSRVGTGGFGNTIYF. The CDR3 DNA is TGTGCCACCAGCAGAGTAGGGACAGGGGGCTTTGGAAACACCATATATTTT. The whole variable domain, filled in from reference TRBV15 and TRBJ1-3, reads DAMVIQNPRYQVTQFGKPVTLSCSQTLNHNVMYWYQQKSSQAPKLLFHYYDKDFNNEADTPDNFQSRRPNTSFCFLDIRSPGLGDTAMYLCATSRVGTGGFGNTIYFGEGSWLTVV.

The J gene is TRBJ1-1, the V gene TRBV5-1; D possibly corresponds to TRBD1 (6 bases). This CDR3 spans 15 amino acids. CDR1 SGHRS and CDR2 YFSETQ come from the germline V gene. Trimming left V 4 bases short and J 13 bases short, with 26 bases between. DNA of the CDR3: TGCGCCAGCAGCCTATCCTCGCCGGACAGATCAAATATTTTCTTT. Protein product: CASSLSSPDRSNIFF. The whole variable domain, filled in from reference TRBV5-1 and TRBJ1-1, reads KAGVTQTPRYLIKTRGQQVTLSCSPISGHRSVSWYQQTPGQGLQFLFEYFSETQRNKGNFPGRFSGRQFSNSRSEMNVSTLELGDSALYLCASSLSSPDRSNIFFGQGTRLTVV.

The J gene is TRBJ2-7, the V gene TRBV5-1; the match to TRBD1 covers 7 bases. CDR3 size: 14 residues. Per the germline V gene, CDR1 is SGHRS and CDR2 is YFSETQ. J was trimmed by 3 bases and V by 0 bases; bases with no gene match: 3. CDR3 loop: CASSLVRDSYEQYF. CDR3 nucleotides: TGCGCCAGCAGCTTGGTCCGGGACAGCTACGAGCAGTACTTC.

J is TRBJ2-3 and V is TRBV28; TRBD2 aligns across 8 bases. This CDR3 is built from 15 residues. V was clipped by 4 bases and J by 4 bases; unmatched bases: 7. CDR1 and CDR2 from the germline V gene are MDHEN and SYDVKM. The CDR3 sequence is CASSYLGLGADTQYF. In nucleotides, the CDR3 is TGTGCCAGCAGTTACCTGGGACTAGGTGCAGATACGCAGTATTTT.

The chain has TRBV7-9 and TRBJ2-5; a weak D match, TRBD1 (5 bases). V shed 2 bases and J shed 5 bases, with 9 bases lying between them. This CDR3 comprises 13 residues. The V gene's germline CDR1 is SEHNR and CDR2 FQNEAQ (reference sequence). The CDR3 coding sequence is TGTGCCAGCAGCTTACCAGGGTTGGAGACCCAGTACTTC. It is translated as CASSLPGLETQYF. Complete variable domain (other parts from reference TRBV7-9 and TRBJ2-5): DTGVSQNPRHKITKRGQNVTFRCDPISEHNRLYWYRQTLGQGPEFLTYFQNEAQLEKSRLLSDRFSAERPKGSFSTLEIQRTEQGDSAMYLCASSLPGLETQYFGPGTRLLVL.

The rearrangement links TRBV25-1 to TRBJ1-2; D ambiguous. Trimming removed 3 bases at V and 8 bases at J, with 10 bases between. The CDR3 extends over 12 amino acids. Germline-derived CDR1 and CDR2 are MGHDK and SYGVNS. The CDR3 region is CASSDGVRGYTF. CDR3 nucleotide sequence: TGTGCCAGCAGTGACGGGGTACGCGGCTACACCTTC.

The J gene is TRBJ2-7, the V gene TRBV10-3, with D possibly TRBD1 on 6 matching bases. CDR1 ENHRY and CDR2 SYGVKD come from the germline V gene. The CDR3 spans 15 residues. Trimming took 2 bases from V and 7 from J, leaving 18 bases between them. CDR3 sequence (DNA): TGTGCCATCAGTGAGCCGGGACACGTCCTACCAGAGCAGTACTTC. Residues: CAISEPGHVLPEQYF.

CDR3 region: CASSHPGETQYF. DNA of the CDR3: TGTGCCAGCAGTCATCCCGGGGAGACCCAGTACTTC. The V and J genes are TRBV2 and TRBJ2-5; D unclear. Germline V gene lookup returns CDR1 SNHLY and CDR2 FYNNEI. V was cut by 5 bases and J by 5 bases, with 9 bases left in between. This CDR3 has 12 residues.

The genes are TRBV9 and TRBJ2-3, with D uncertain. CDR1 SGDLS and CDR2 YYNGEE come from the germline V gene. V shed 1 base and J shed 0 bases, with 6 bases lying between them. CDR3 length: 14 amino acids. The CDR3 sequence is CASSVRSSTDTQYF. CDR3 in DNA: TGTGCCAGCAGCGTACGTTCCAGCACAGATACGCAGTATTTT.

On this clone itself: Other DNA variants within this sample encode the same CDR3. DNA for the CDR3: TGCGCCAGCAGCCCAGAGGGCAATGAGCAGTTCTTC. This encodes CASSPEGNEQFF. V gene TRBV5-1 combines with J gene TRBJ2-1; tentatively, D is TRBD2 (5 bases). This CDR3 is 12 amino acids long. Trimming stripped 4 bases from V and 6 bases from J, with 8 bases between. CDR1 and CDR2 (germline): SGHRS, YFSETQ.

This clone was seen only once. The genes are TRBV9 and TRBJ2-7, with 8 bases matching TRBD2. Germline trimming cut 0 bases from V and 6 bases from J; bases unmatched to any gene: 8. The CDR3 length is 15 residues. Germline-derived CDR1 and CDR2 are SGDLS and YYNGEE. CDR3 in DNA: TGTGCCAGCAGCGTAGATCCAGCGGGAGCCCCCGAGCAGTACTTC. Its protein product is CASSVDPAGAPEQYF. The full variable domain, rest sourced from reference TRBV9 and TRBJ2-7, is DSGVTQTPKHLITATGQRVTLRCSPRSGDLSVYWYQQSLDQGLQFLIQYYNGEERAKGNILERFSAQQFPDLHSELNLSSLELGDSALYFCASSVDPAGAPEQYFGPGTRLTVT.

This clone was observed once. The chain has TRBV6-6 and TRBJ1-1; D perhaps matches TRBD1 (5 bases). Trimming removed 4 bases at V and 1 base at J, with 10 bases between. This CDR3 spans 14 amino acids. The germline V gene has CDR1 MNHNY and CDR2 SVGAGI (reference sequence). The CDR3 protein is CASSSRGGNTEAFF. CDR3 DNA: TGTGCCAGCAGTTCGCGCGGGGGGAACACTGAAGCTTTCTTT.

This clone has just a few counts. The chain combines TRBV15 with TRBJ2-5; TRBD1 might be the D (6 bases). The germline CDR1 and CDR2 sequences are LNHNV and YYDKDF (reference sequence). The CDR3 has 13 residues. V was shortened by 11 bases and J by 1 base, with 14 bases between the two germline ends. This CDR3 reads CASSTGLQETQYF. The CDR3 DNA follows: TGTGCCTCTTCGACAGGACTCCAAGAGACCCAGTACTTC.

This rearrangement joins TRBV2 to TRBJ1-2; D gene uncertain. Germline lookup yields CDR1 SNHLY and CDR2 FYNNEI. Trimming pared 9 bases from V and 8 bases from J, leaving 7 bases between. The CDR3 contains 9 residues. The CDR3 nucleotides are TGTGCCAGTAGCCTAGGCTACACCTTC. As protein: CASSLGYTF.

This clone was recorded once. This chain uses TRBV27 with TRBJ2-6; tentatively, D is TRBD1 (5 bases). In germline, CDR1 is MNHEY, CDR2 SMNVEV (reference sequence). CDR3 length: 16 residues. The V gene lost 5 bases and the J gene lost 0 bases, with 11 bases spanning the gap. The CDR3 sequence: CASSRDSNSGANVLTF. CDR3 nucleotides: TGTGCCAGCAGTCGCGACAGTAACTCTGGGGCCAACGTCCTGACTTTC.

The rearrangement uses TRBV6-5 and TRBJ2-1, with 16 positions matching TRBD2. The CDR3 spans 16 residues. V gave up 4 bases and J gave up 5 bases; unmatched junction bases: 2. CDR1 MNHEY and CDR2 SVGAGI come from the germline V gene. The CDR3 region is CASSSGTSGRDNEQFF. The CDR3 DNA reads TGTGCCAGCAGTTCCGGGACTAGCGGGAGGGACAATGAGCAGTTCTTC.

The chain employs TRBV29-1 and TRBJ2-1; maybe TRBD1 (7 bases). CDR1 is SQVTM and CDR2 is ANQGSEA in the germline V gene. V was shortened by 7 bases and J by 0 bases, with 13 bases between the two germline ends. The CDR3 is 14 amino acids. In DNA form, the CDR3 reads TGCAGCGCTGTCAGGGGGGCCTCCTACAATGAGCAGTTCTTC. It translates to CSAVRGASYNEQFF.

The V call is TRBV7-2, the J call TRBJ2-1, with TRBD1 matching over 7 bases. The CDR3 has 16 amino acids. Germline V gene data show CDR1 as SGHTA and CDR2 as FQGNSA. The ends lost 1 base at V and 0 bases at J; junction bases unmatched: 3. CDR3 in amino acids: CASSLEGAGSYNEQFF. The CDR3 coding sequence is TGTGCCAGCAGCTTAGAGGGGGCGGGCTCCTACAATGAGCAGTTCTTC. Full variable domain (outside the CDR3, taken from reference TRBV7-2 and TRBJ2-1): GAGVSQSPSNKVTEKGKDVELRCDPISGHTALYWYRQSLGQGLEFLIYFQGNSAPDKSGLPSDRFSAERTGGSVSTLTIQRTQQEDSAVYLCASSLEGAGSYNEQFFGPGTRLTVL.

This clone was found a few times. The rearrangement joins TRBV6-5 to TRBJ2-7; TRBD2 agrees at 8 bases. This CDR3 comprises 14 residues. The germline V gene has CDR1 MNHEY and CDR2 SVGAGI. Unmatched junction bases numbered 5, after V lost 2 bases and J lost 5 bases. CDR3 residues: CASSYSGGADEQYF. CDR3 DNA sequence: TGTGCCAGCAGTTACAGCGGGGGCGCGGACGAGCAGTACTTC.

This chain joins TRBV27 and TRBJ1-2, with D perhaps matching TRBD1 (6 bases). Germline values: CDR1 MNHEY, CDR2 SMNVEV (reference sequence). The CDR3 has 15 residues. V was pared by 0 bases and J by 4 bases, with 12 bases between. The DNA for the CDR3 is TGTGCCAGCAGTTTATCCGTCGTACAGGGCTATGGCTACACCTTC. The encoded protein is CASSLSVVQGYGYTF.

This clone was observed a handful of times. This chain joins TRBV18 and TRBJ2-7; TRBD1 aligns across 10 bases. Germline V CDR1 and CDR2: KGHSH, LQKENI. V lost 5 bases, J lost 1 base, and 8 bases stayed unmatched. The CDR3 is 16 amino acids. In nucleotides, the CDR3 is TGTGCCAGCTCATACAAGGGACAGGGGACATCCTACGAGCAGTACTTC. Translating it yields CASSYKGQGTSYEQYF.

This clone was picked up a small number of times. The chain joins TRBV14 to TRBJ1-2; TRBD1 might be the D (6 bases). CDR1 SGHDN and CDR2 FVKESK come from the germline V gene. The V end lost 4 bases, the J end lost 8 bases, and 20 bases lay between the germline ends. This CDR3 spans 15 amino acids. The CDR3 DNA is TGTGCCAGCAGCCCCCTTACCGGGACAATGAAGGGCTACACCTTC. Amino acids: CASSPLTGTMKGYTF.